This TCR beta chain was observed in a study of blood T cells in healthy people across ages. The table lists this clonotype with many counts. The germline gives CDR1 SGHRS, CDR2 YFSETQ. The CDR3 runs 15 residues. Trimming stripped 7 bases from V and 0 bases from J, with 14 bases between. The use of a sample-barcoded 5' primer and a J-beta primer mix characterized a second PCR of about 7 to 12 cycles. TCRdb used MiXCR to reprocess the 5' RACE reads, holding one entry per CDR3 protein. In the table there are 600,000 to 800,000 distinct CDR3 sequences, more than 45% of which are singletons. The origin of this receptor is an elderly woman in good health. The chain couples TRBV5-1 to TRBJ2-1; the D gene is possibly TRBD1 (5 bases). Sequenced material: blood. In DNA, the CDR3 is TGCGCCAGCGGCTCGACAGAAAGCTCCTACAATGAGCAGTTCTTC. Amino acids: CASGSTESSYNEQFF.